The 21 T cell receptor beta chains given below trace back to one sample, sequenced in a study of identical twins. TCRdb redid the calling of the 5' RACE reads with MiXCR, one entry per CDR3 protein. This table holds roughly 240,000 distinct CDR3 sequences, 5.5% to 7% found once. This same sample was also taken into another study, of yellow fever vaccine responses in identical twins.

Input material: memory (CD45RO+) T cells sorted from blood. The receptor set was obtained from a woman between 18 and 29 years old in good health.

In its sample, this clonotype was seen many times. The chain is built from TRBV5-8 and TRBJ2-2; 8 bases fit TRBD1. This CDR3 is built from 16 residues. Trimming at V came to 4 bases and at J to 8 bases, leaving 13 bases not matched to a gene. In germline, CDR1 is SGHTS, CDR2 YDEGEE. CDR3 nucleotide sequence: TGTGCCAGCAGCCTCGAACCAGGGGGCGTGAAAGGGGAGCTGTTTTTT. Its protein product is CASSLEPGGVKGELFF. Full variable domain (rest looked up from reference TRBV5-8 and TRBJ2-2): EAGVTQSPTHLIKTRGQQATLRCSPISGHTSVYWYQQALGLGLQFLLWYDEGEERNRGNFPPRFSGRQFPNYSSELNVNALELEDSALYLCASSLEPGGVKGELFFGEGSRLTVL.

This clonotype was seen only a few times. The chain carries TRBV24-1 and TRBJ2-1; 11 nucleotides match TRBD2. The CDR3 is 15 residues long. From germline, CDR1 is KGHDR and CDR2 SFDVKD. Trimming removed 5 bases from V and 4 bases from J; junction bases left unmatched: 3. The CDR3 reads CATSAGTSGYNEQFF. Here the CDR3 DNA reads TGTGCCACCAGTGCCGGGACTAGCGGTTACAATGAGCAGTTCTTC.

This chain links TRBV7-9 with TRBJ1-5, with TRBD1 matching over 9 bases. V trimming: 0 bases; J trimming: 5 bases; junction bases outside the gene matches: 5. The CDR3 extends over 16 amino acids. The germline CDR1 and CDR2 sequences are SEHNR and FQNEAQ (reference sequence). CDR3 protein: CASSLASGTGHQPQHF. The CDR3 coding sequence is TGTGCCAGCAGCTTAGCTTCCGGGACAGGGCATCAGCCCCAGCATTTT.

This clonotype was recorded at least ten times. The chain employs TRBV27 and TRBJ2-4; 10 bases agree with TRBD1. V lost 5 bases and J lost 7; bases outside the gene matches: 2. The germline V gene has CDR1 MNHEY and CDR2 SMNVEV (reference sequence). CDR3 length equals 13 residues. CDR3 residues: CASSQDRGNIQYF. Written as DNA, the CDR3 is TGTGCCAGCAGTCAGGACAGGGGGAACATTCAGTACTTC.

This clonotype was seen repeatedly, ten times or more. The rearrangement links TRBV5-1 to TRBJ1-2; a weak D match, TRBD1 (6 bases). The CDR3 loop spans 15 amino acids. The germline CDR1 and CDR2 sequences are SGHRS and YFSETQ. Trimming cost V 0 bases and J 7 bases, with 16 bases left between them. The CDR3 reads CASSLDYTGFGGYTF. The CDR3, as DNA: TGCGCCAGCAGCTTGGACTACACAGGGTTTGGTGGCTACACCTTC.

Many counts were recorded for this clonotype. This chain joins TRBV7-8 and TRBJ2-1, with 11 bases aligning to TRBD2. Germline values: CDR1 SGHVS, CDR2 FQNEAQ. The CDR3 sequence is 16 residues long. V lost 5 bases, J lost 8 bases, and 11 bases stayed unmatched. DNA for the CDR3: TGTGCCAGCAGCCAGATAGGACTAGCGGGTCCGTATGAGCAGTTCTTC. This translates into CASSQIGLAGPYEQFF.

The chain couples TRBV19 to TRBJ1-1; tentative D call: TRBD1 (5 bases). The germline V gene encodes CDR1 LNHDA and CDR2 SQIVND (reference sequence). The CDR3 runs 15 residues. V was trimmed by 9 bases and J by 0 bases, leaving 17 bases between them. The CDR3 region has the DNA TGTGCCAGCAGCCCAGGGTTTGGGATGAACACTGAAGCTTTCTTT. Translating it yields CASSPGFGMNTEAFF.

This clonotype was seen many times. The chain uses TRBV14 and TRBJ2-2; D is perhaps TRBD1 or TRBD2 (5 bases each). With 1 base removed from V and 6 bases from J, the gap between germline ends came to 9 bases. Germline V gene sequence: CDR1 SGHDN, CDR2 FVKESK. The CDR3 is 14 residues long. The CDR3 DNA sequence: TGTGCCAGCAGCCAAGCGAGGGGCGCCGGGGAGCTGTTTTTT. Translation: CASSQARGAGELFF.

The CDR3 DNA reads TGTGCCAGCAGTGAATTCCAGGGGCTGGGGTATGGCTACACCTTC. It translates to CASSEFQGLGYGYTF. The rearrangement joins TRBV2 to TRBJ1-2; possibly TRBD1 for D (6 bases). V was cut by 2 bases and J by 5 bases, with 15 bases left in between. This CDR3 is 15 amino acids long. Germline values: CDR1 SNHLY, CDR2 FYNNEI.

The chain combines TRBV9 with TRBJ2-5; the D is unclear. The CDR3 has 14 residues. Trimming pared 4 bases from V and 1 base from J, leaving 11 bases between. CDR1 and CDR2 from the germline V gene are SGDLS and YYNGEE. The CDR3 region has the DNA TGTGCCAGCAGCCCTACCCGCGGCCAAGAGACCCAGTACTTC. Residues: CASSPTRGQETQYF.

The chain is built from TRBV10-3 and TRBJ2-1; no clear D. Trimming left V 5 bases short and J 7 bases short, with 9 bases between. The CDR3 contains 12 residues. The germline V gene has CDR1 ENHRY and CDR2 SYGVKD. The chain's CDR3 is CAISPSLNEQFF. CDR3 sequence (DNA): TGTGCCATCAGTCCCTCCTTGAATGAGCAGTTCTTC.

V gene TRBV28 combines with J gene TRBJ1-2; perhaps TRBD1 as D (6 bases). V shed 4 bases and J shed 7 bases, with 16 bases lying between them. The germline CDR1 and CDR2 sequences are MDHEN and SYDVKM. This CDR3 region has 14 residues. This CDR3 is CASSSIRGWGGYTF. In nucleotides, the CDR3 is TGTGCCAGCAGTTCTATCAGGGGCTGGGGTGGCTACACCTTC.

This clonotype was seen a handful of times. The chain couples TRBV11-2 to TRBJ2-5; tentatively, D is TRBD1 (5 bases). CDR3 length: 16 amino acids. V lost 5 bases, J lost 3 bases, and 19 bases lay in between. Germline CDR1 and CDR2: SGHAT and FQNNGV. The CDR3 DNA sequence: TGTGCCAGCAGCCCATTACAGGATATGCCAGAAGAGACCCAGTACTTC. As protein: CASSPLQDMPEETQYF. Full variable domain (missing parts from reference TRBV11-2 and TRBJ2-5): EAGVAQSPRYKIIEKRQSVAFWCNPISGHATLYWYQQILGQGPKLLIQFQNNGVVDDSQLPKDRFSAERLKGVDSTLKIQPAKLEDSAVYLCASSPLQDMPEETQYFGPGTRLLVL.

This clonotype has at least ten counts. This chain joins TRBV18 and TRBJ2-7; TRBD2 agrees at 12 bases. Trimming cost V 3 bases and J 9 bases; bases outside gene matches: 6. In germline, CDR1 is KGHSH, CDR2 LQKENI. CDR3 length: 14 amino acids. Here the CDR3 reads CASSPGTSGPLQYF. In DNA, the CDR3 is TGTGCCAGCTCACCCGGGACTAGCGGGCCCTTGCAGTACTTC. The full variable domain, in which reference TRBV18 and TRBJ2-7 provide the parts outside the CDR3, is NAGVMQNPRHLVRRRGQEARLRCSPMKGHSHVYWYRQLPEEGLKFMVYLQKENIIDESGMPKERFSAEFPKEGPSILRIQQVVRGDSAAYFCASSPGTSGPLQYFGPGTRLTVT.

The J gene is TRBJ1-2, the V gene TRBV27; D is possibly TRBD1 (5 bases). Between the trimmed V and J ends, which lost 6 bases and 1 base, there was a span of 9 bases. CDR1 MNHEY and CDR2 SMNVEV come from the germline V gene (reference sequence). This CDR3 is 13 amino acids long. CDR3: CASSQGHNYGYTF. Here the CDR3 DNA reads TGTGCCAGCAGCCAGGGTCATAACTATGGCTACACCTTC.

The chain couples TRBV20-1 to TRBJ2-1; D is possibly TRBD1 or TRBD2 (5 bases each). The CDR3 covers 16 residues. Germline lookup yields CDR1 DFQATT and CDR2 SNEGSKA (reference sequence). Trimming removed 1 base at V and 8 bases at J, with 21 bases between. In DNA form, the CDR3 reads TGCAGTGCTAGAGTCCCAGGGAAAGGACGGGATTATGAGCAGTTCTTC. The encoded protein is CSARVPGKGRDYEQFF.

In the case of this clonotype: This may be a read error: a much more frequent sequence differs by one nucleotide. This chain links TRBV20-1 with TRBJ1-2; D unresolved. CDR3 length equals 13 residues. Looked up from germline, CDR1 is DFQATT and CDR2 is SNEGSKA (reference sequence). CDR3 DNA sequence: TGCAGTGCTAGAGATCCCTCTGGAGGTGGCTACTCCTTC. Its protein is CSARDPSGGGYSF.

As regards this clonotype: A read error is likely, as this CDR3 ends without the conserved phenylalanine or tryptophan. This chain joins TRBV12-3 or TRBV12-4 and TRBJ2-5; D is uncertain. The CDR3 length is 15 residues. Deletions cut 4 bases from V and 2 bases from J, with 14 bases between. The CDR3 DNA sequence: TGTGCCAGCAGTTCCCCCCCGGGCGCTCAAGAGACCCAGTACTCC. Protein sequence: CASSSPPGAQETQYS.

The J gene is TRBJ2-7, the V gene TRBV9; D unresolved. This CDR3 has 13 residues. V was pared by 4 bases and J by 3 bases, with 11 bases between. Germline CDR1 and CDR2: SGDLS and YYNGEE. As DNA, the CDR3 is TGTGCCAGCAGCACCCGACCGAACTACGAGCAGTACTTC. It codes for CASSTRPNYEQYF.

This clonotype was recorded at least ten times. DNA for the CDR3: TGTGCCAGCAGTTTTTCGGACAGAAAAAACATTCAGTACTTC. Amino acid sequence: CASSFSDRKNIQYF. This rearrangement joins TRBV12-3 or TRBV12-4 to TRBJ2-4; TRBD1 is a possible D gene (6 bases). CDR3 size: 14 residues. The V and J ends lost 3 bases and 4 bases respectively, with 10 bases between them.

This clonotype was counted many times. The chain combines TRBV29-1 with TRBJ2-2, with D maybe TRBD2 (5 bases). CDR3 length: 16 amino acids. Germline V gives CDR1 SQVTM, CDR2 ANQGSEA. Deletions cut 2 bases from V and 2 bases from J, with 15 bases between. The CDR3 DNA is TGCAGCGTTGAAAGTCGGAGGACCGGCAACACCGGGGAGCTGTTTTTT. This translates into CSVESRRTGNTGELFF.